Listed below are T cell receptor beta chains from one sample, sequenced in a study of cytomegalovirus exposure and HLA in healthy donors. Clones were sequenced by immunoSEQ multiplex PCR, and TCRdb holds only the in-frame ones, with some missing. The repertoire includes about 110,000 clones, around four fifths of them detected once, and roughly 5.6% sits in the top ten. The source material was PBMCs. All receptors derive from a man aged 25-45 years in good health and CMV-seropositive. Both conserved end residues are part of each CDR3. The D gene is left open where the match is weak. Clone size is shown for a subset of rows, as once, few, many or a class of expanded clone.

d_call	v_call	clone_size	j_call	cdr3_aa	cdr3_nt
TRBD1	TRBV9	NA	TRBJ1-2	CASRGQTPWGYTF	TGTGCCAGCAGGGGACAGACTCCTTGGGGCTACACCTTC
NA	TRBV5-6	few	TRBJ2-7	CASSLAGRAFHREQYF	TGTGCCAGCAGCTTGGCTGGCAGGGCTTTCCATCGGGAGCAGTACTTC
NA	TRBV6-6	NA	TRBJ2-2	CASRLEVFGELFF	TGTGCCAGCAGACTCGAGGTTTTCGGGGAGCTGTTTTTT
TRBD1	TRBV11-1	NA	TRBJ1-1	CASSHGQGVMNTEAFF	TGTGCCAGCAGCCACGGGCAGGGGGTGATGAACACTGAAGCTTTCTTT
NA	TRBV7-8	medium-sized	TRBJ1-4	CASSLDSGKLFF	TGTGCCAGCAGCTTGGACAGCGGAAAACTGTTTTTT
TRBD1	TRBV5-1	NA	TRBJ2-7	CASSLARDRGTYEQYF	TGCGCCAGCAGCTTGGCACGGGACAGGGGAACCTACGAGCAGTACTTC
TRBD1	TRBV2	NA	TRBJ2-5	CASSEVQGAKRAQYF	TGTGCCAGCAGTGAAGTCCAGGGGGCTAAGAGGGCCCAGTACTTC
NA	TRBV25-1	NA	TRBJ2-7	CASSGQGSLSEQYF	TGTGCCAGCAGTGGCCAGGGTAGTCTTAGCGAGCAGTACTTC
NA	TRBV7-2	NA	TRBJ1-5	CASSYGTTNQPQHF	TGTGCCAGCAGCTATGGGACAACCAATCAGCCCCAGCATTTT
TRBD1	TRBV7-8	NA	TRBJ1-2	CASSLEDRVNYGYTF	TGTGCCAGCAGCTTAGAGGACAGGGTTAACTATGGCTACACCTTC
NA	TRBV25-1	NA	TRBJ1-1	CASSDLDSRDTEAFF	TGTGCCAGCAGTGATTTGGACTCGCGGGACACTGAAGCTTTCTTT
TRBD2	TRBV6-4	NA	TRBJ2-1	CASSRGGSTYNEQFF	TGTGCCAGCAGCCGGGGGGGGTCCACCTACAATGAGCAGTTCTTC
TRBD1	TRBV23-1	NA	TRBJ2-3	CASDRTGGFSDTQYF	TGCGCCAGCGACCGGACAGGGGGCTTTTCAGATACGCAGTATTTT
TRBD1	TRBV5-1	NA	TRBJ1-2	CASSFRTGGPSGYTF	TGCGCCAGCAGCTTCAGGACAGGGGGCCCCAGTGGCTACACCTTC
NA	TRBV7-2	NA	TRBJ2-3	CASSSNGGSISPF	TGTGCCAGCAGCTCTAACGGAGGCTCGATAAGCCCTTTT
NA	TRBV27	NA	TRBJ1-2	CASALGGSNYGYTF	TGTGCCAGCGCCCTTGGGGGGTCTAACTATGGCTACACCTTC
TRBD1	TRBV7-8	NA	TRBJ2-6	CASSLRGQGGLSGANVLTF	TGTGCCAGCAGCTTACGGGGACAGGGGGGATTATCTGGGGCCAACGTCCTGACTTTC
NA	TRBV6-4	NA	TRBJ1-1	CASSVPNRASGAFF	TGTGCCAGCAGTGTTCCTAACAGGGCGTCGGGAGCTTTCTTT
TRBD1	TRBV10-3	NA	TRBJ2-5	CAANPGGGQETQYF	TGTGCCGCTAACCCAGGGGGCGGACAAGAGACCCAGTACTTC
NA	TRBV6-1	NA	TRBJ1-4	CASSEGQATNEKLFF	TGTGCCAGCAGTGAAGGACAGGCAACTAATGAAAAACTGTTTTTT
TRBD1	TRBV6-5	once	TRBJ1-2	CASSSGQGMGYTF	TGTGCCAGCAGTTCCGGACAGGGGATGGGCTACACCTTC
NA	TRBV7-2	NA	TRBJ2-7	CASSLTPYYEQYF	TGTGCCAGCAGCTTAACCCCCTACTACGAGCAGTACTTC
TRBD1	TRBV2	NA	TRBJ1-2	CASSRDSADGYTF	TGTGCCAGCAGTCGGGACAGTGCGGATGGCTACACCTTC
NA	TRBV4-1	few	TRBJ1-1	CASSQLTGRGTEAFF	TGCGCCAGCAGCCAACTTACAGGGAGGGGCACTGAAGCTTTCTTT
TRBD2	TRBV4-3	few	TRBJ2-6	CASSQGVLAGGSGANVLTF	TGCGCCAGCAGCCAAGGTGTATTAGCGGGGGGCTCTGGGGCCAACGTCCTGACTTTC
TRBD1	TRBV5-1	NA	TRBJ2-5	CASSLMGQGAWETQYF	TGCGCCAGCAGCTTGATGGGACAGGGGGCCTGGGAGACCCAGTACTTC
NA	TRBV11-2	NA	TRBJ1-6	CASSLAGPPYNSPLHF	TGTGCCAGCAGCTTGGCAGGGCCCCCCTATAATTCACCCCTCCACTTT
TRBD2	TRBV7-6	few	TRBJ2-2	CASSRTSSNTGELFF	TGTGCCAGCAGCCGGACTAGTTCGAACACCGGGGAGCTGTTTTTT
TRBD2	TRBV19	NA	TRBJ2-7	CASSMWASGEYEQYF	TGTGCCAGTAGTATGTGGGCTAGCGGGGAGTACGAGCAGTACTTC
NA	TRBV5-4	NA	TRBJ1-1	CASSLPGATEAFF	TGTGCCAGCAGCTTACCGGGAGCCACTGAAGCTTTCTTT
NA	TRBV5-6	NA	TRBJ1-2	CASSIEQSYGYTF	TGTGCCAGCAGCATCGAACAGTCCTATGGCTACACCTTC
NA	TRBV2	NA	TRBJ2-5	CASRRNSISGQETQYF	TGTGCCAGCAGAAGAAACTCGATTAGCGGACAAGAGACCCAGTACTTC
TRBD1	TRBV18	NA	TRBJ2-7	CASSPRDRVNEQYF	TGTGCCAGCTCACCACGGGACAGGGTTAACGAGCAGTACTTC
TRBD2	TRBV9	NA	TRBJ2-1	CASSVGTSGGDEQFF	TGTGCCAGCAGCGTCGGGACTAGCGGGGGGGATGAGCAGTTCTTC
TRBD2	TRBV19	NA	TRBJ2-3	CASSISTIGLAGGTDTQYF	TGTGCCAGTAGTATATCAACGATAGGGCTAGCGGGGGGCACAGATACGCAGTATTTT
TRBD1	TRBV25-1	few	TRBJ2-2	CASARTGTGELFF	TGTGCCAGTGCTAGGACAGGCACCGGGGAGCTGTTTTTT
NA	TRBV25-1	NA	TRBJ2-3	CASSESRPGPDTQYF	TGTGCCAGCAGTGAATCTCGGCCAGGGCCAGATACGCAGTATTTT
NA	TRBV5-1	NA	TRBJ2-7	CASSLGQADEQYF	TGCGCCAGCAGCTTGGGACAGGCAGACGAGCAGTACTTC
TRBD1	TRBV4-2	NA	TRBJ2-1	CASSQGGTGGIEQFF	TGTGCCAGCAGCCAGGGCGGGACAGGGGGTATTGAGCAGTTCTTC
NA	TRBV28	NA	TRBJ1-1	CASSLPLGEGGTLGAFF	TGTGCCAGCAGTTTACCCCTAGGGGAGGGTGGCACCTTGGGGGCTTTCTTT
NA	TRBV4-1	NA	TRBJ2-5	CASSHPRETQYF	TGCGCCAGCAGCCATCCCCGGGAGACCCAGTACTTC
TRBD2	TRBV30	once	TRBJ2-1	CAWSVPGLALYNEQFF	TGTGCCTGGAGTGTACCTGGACTAGCCCTCTACAATGAGCAGTTCTTC
NA	TRBV11-2	once	TRBJ1-2	CASSLDRSYGYTF	TGTGCCAGCAGCTTAGATAGATCCTATGGCTACACCTTC
TRBD1	TRBV15	NA	TRBJ2-1	CATSRKPRGQGASEQFF	TGTGCCACCAGCAGAAAGCCTCGAGGACAGGGGGCGAGTGAGCAGTTCTTC
NA	TRBV30	once	TRBJ1-1	CAWEKTANTEAFF	TGTGCCTGGGAAAAGACAGCTAACACTGAAGCTTTCTTT